These 23 T cell receptor beta chains originate from one sample sequenced in a study of CD8+ T cells in alopecia areata. Sequencing relied on a cDNA template that was reverse transcribed from extracted RNA. TCRdb keeps only in-frame clones here, not all; method: immunoSEQ multiplex PCR. The table shows 55,000 to 65,000 clones, with roughly two fifths occurring only once. The sample was NKG2D-low CD8+ T cells sorted from blood. The receptors were sampled from a human donor with alopecia areata.

Only one count was recorded for this clone. The chain combines TRBV4-3 with TRBJ2-1; 9 bases align to TRBD1. The length of the CDR3 is 15 residues. V shed 4 bases and J 7 bases; nucleotides not matched to a gene: 8. Germline CDR1 reads LGHNA; CDR2 reads YSLEER. CDR3: CASSPGTGTWNEQFF. The CDR3 nucleotides read TGCGCCAGCAGCCCAGGGACAGGGACTTGGAATGAGCAGTTCTTC.

This clone has a handful of counts. CDR3 nucleotide sequence: TGTGCCAGCAGCTTGTGGGACACTGAAGCTTTCTTT. It is translated as CASSLWDTEAFF. The chain uses TRBV5-5 and TRBJ1-1; D unresolved. CDR3 length: 12 residues. V lost 1 base and J 3 bases, leaving 4 bases between the germline ends. Looked up from germline, CDR1 is SGHKS and CDR2 is YYEKEE (reference sequence). The full variable domain, rest sourced from reference TRBV5-5 and TRBJ1-1, is DAGVTQSPTHLIKTRGQQVTLRCSPISGHKSVSWYQQVLGQGPQFIFQYYEKEERGRGNFPDRFSARQFPNYSSELNVNALLLGDSALYLCASSLWDTEAFFGQGTRLTVV.

This clone appeared a few times. The rearrangement joins TRBV7-9 to TRBJ2-7; D call uncertain. Trimming cost V 5 bases and J 3 bases, with 11 bases left between them. Germline CDR1 is SEHNR and CDR2 is FQNEAQ (reference sequence). This CDR3 is 13 amino acids long. This chain's CDR3 is CASSPLASYEQYF. The CDR3 DNA sequence: TGTGCCAGCAGCCCTTTGGCAAGCTACGAGCAGTACTTC. The whole variable domain, remainder taken from reference TRBV7-9 and TRBJ2-7, is DTGVSQNPRHKITKRGQNVTFRCDPISEHNRLYWYRQTLGQGPEFLTYFQNEAQLEKSRLLSDRFSAERPKGSFSTLEIQRTEQGDSAMYLCASSPLASYEQYFGPGTRLTVT.

This chain joins TRBV27 and TRBJ2-7; maybe TRBD2 (5 bases). Trimming removed 2 bases from V and 2 bases from J, with 10 bases in between. CDR3 length: 14 amino acids. From germline, CDR1 is MNHEY and CDR2 SMNVEV (reference sequence). In DNA, the CDR3 is TGTGCCAGCAGTTTAGGGAGTGGTCCCTACGAGCAGTACTTC. Its translation is CASSLGSGPYEQYF.

The sample holds one count of this clone. The chain couples TRBV9 to TRBJ2-5, with 7 positions matching TRBD2. This CDR3 is built from 14 residues. The V gene's germline CDR1 is SGDLS and CDR2 YYNGEE. Losses at the gene ends were 0 bases for V and 5 bases for J; bases not matched to a gene: 4. The CDR3 here is CASSVETSRETQYF. The CDR3 DNA follows: TGTGCCAGCAGCGTAGAGACTAGCCGGGAGACCCAGTACTTC.

The chain combines TRBV27 with TRBJ2-7; D is perhaps TRBD2 (6 bases). Germline V gene lookup returns CDR1 MNHEY and CDR2 SMNVEV (reference sequence). The CDR3 contains 13 residues. V dropped 10 bases and J dropped 3 bases, with 16 bases sitting between them. The CDR3 nucleotides are TGTGCCACGGGGGTCGGAGCCTACTACGAGCAGTACTTC. Protein product: CATGVGAYYEQYF.

This clone was seen once. The CDR3 protein is CASSLRIKTDTQYF. CDR3 DNA sequence: TGTGCCAGCAGCTTAAGGATCAAGACAGATACGCAGTATTTT. The gene calls are TRBV13 and TRBJ2-3; D not certain. The germline V gene has CDR1 PRHDT and CDR2 FYEKMQ (reference sequence). V was cut by 2 bases and J by 3 bases, with 9 bases left in between. CDR3 length: 14 residues.

The J gene is TRBJ1-2, the V gene TRBV29-1; perhaps TRBD1 as D (5 bases). The CDR3 spans 11 residues. The germline V gene encodes CDR1 SQVTM and CDR2 ANQGSEA. V shed 6 bases and J shed 8 bases, with 13 bases lying between them. CDR3 amino acids: CSVRDDAGYTF. CDR3 coding DNA: TGCAGCGTCCGGGACGACGCAGGCTACACCTTC.

This chain uses TRBV11-2 with TRBJ1-5; TRBD1 agrees at 7 bases. V was pared by 5 bases and J by 4 bases, with 5 bases of the junction left unmatched. Germline CDR1 SGHAT, CDR2 FQNNGV. The length of the CDR3 is 14 residues. The DNA of the CDR3 is TGTGCCAGCAGCAGGGGACAGTCAAATCAGCCCCAGCATTTT. Its translation is CASSRGQSNQPQHF.

The J gene is TRBJ2-7, the V gene TRBV7-6, with D perhaps matching TRBD1 or TRBD2 (5 bases each). The CDR3 is 13 residues long. Looked up from germline, CDR1 is SGHVS and CDR2 is FNYEAQ. V was trimmed by 3 bases and J by 1 base, leaving 7 bases between them. As DNA, the CDR3 is TGTGCCAGCAGCTTGGGGGTGTCCTACGAGCAGTACTTC. Translating gives CASSLGVSYEQYF.

This clone was seen only a few times. Distinct nucleotide sequences in the sample also encode this CDR3. J is TRBJ1-2 and V is TRBV7-9, with D possibly matching TRBD1 (6 bases). The CDR3 has 14 amino acids. Trimming shortened V by 5 bases and J by 4 bases, and 14 bases separated the two germline ends. Germline loops: CDR1 SEHNR, CDR2 FQNEAQ (reference sequence). This CDR3 is CASSLAGQSYGYTF. In DNA, the CDR3 is TGTGCCAGCAGCCTCGCCGGACAGTCCTATGGCTACACCTTC.

This clone was seen a handful of times. V gene TRBV29-1 combines with J gene TRBJ2-1, with D possibly TRBD1 on 5 matching bases. V was shortened by 4 bases and J by 7 bases, with 14 bases between the two germline ends. Germline values: CDR1 SQVTM, CDR2 ANQGSEA. The CDR3 length is 13 residues. The CDR3 loop is CSVVLLGANEQFF. CDR3 coding DNA: TGCAGCGTTGTCCTCCTTGGGGCGAATGAGCAGTTCTTC.

The CDR3 sequence is CSELENTEAFF. The CDR3 DNA reads TGCAGTGAACTGGAGAACACTGAAGCTTTCTTT. This sequence joins TRBV20-1 and TRBJ1-1, with D unclear. Trimming removed 7 bases at V and 1 base at J, with 7 bases between. Germline V gene lookup returns CDR1 DFQATT and CDR2 SNEGSKA (reference sequence). The CDR3 consists of 11 residues.

The chain uses TRBV7-8 and TRBJ1-5, with unresolved D. The CDR3 has 12 amino acids. With 4 bases removed from V and 8 bases from J, the gap between germline ends came to 9 bases. The germline CDR1 and CDR2 sequences are SGHVS and FQNEAQ. CDR3 loop: CASSSGGEPQHF. CDR3 bases: TGTGCCAGCAGCTCAGGAGGAGAGCCCCAGCATTTT. The full variable domain, completed using reference TRBV7-8 and TRBJ1-5, is GAGVSQSPRYKVAKRGQDVALRCDPISGHVSLFWYQQALGQGPEFLTYFQNEAQLDKSGLPSDRFFAERPEGSVSTLKIQRTQQEDSAVYLCASSSGGEPQHFGDGTRLSIL.

The rearrangement uses TRBV9 and TRBJ2-7; 7 nucleotides agree with TRBD1. Per germline, CDR1 SGDLS and CDR2 YYNGEE. CDR3 length: 14 residues. The trim removed 4 bases at V and 2 bases at J, leaving 6 bases unmatched. DNA of the CDR3: TGTGCCAGCAGCCCCGGGACAGAGGCCTACGAGCAGTACTTC. Its protein product is CASSPGTEAYEQYF.

The chain recombines TRBV29-1 with TRBJ1-2; D is possibly TRBD1 (6 bases). Germline V CDR1 and CDR2: SQVTM, ANQGSEA. Deletions cut 6 bases from V and 6 bases from J, with 14 bases between. CDR3 length equals 12 residues. CDR3 sequence (DNA): TGCAGCGTCCCGAGGGGGAGGGATGGCTACACCTTC. Its protein product is CSVPRGRDGYTF.

V gene TRBV9 combines with J gene TRBJ2-7; D tentatively fits TRBD1 or TRBD2 (5 bases each). Germline CDR1 SGDLS, CDR2 YYNGEE. The CDR3 extends over 14 amino acids. The V end lost 0 bases, the J end lost 3 bases, and 10 bases lay between the germline ends. The CDR3 DNA reads TGTGCCAGCAGCGTAGAGGGGAGAGTCTACGAGCAGTACTTC. The encoded protein is CASSVEGRVYEQYF.

The gene calls are TRBV28 and TRBJ1-5, with unresolved D. Trimming took 3 bases from V and 0 from J, leaving 9 bases between them. Germline V lookup: CDR1 MDHEN, CDR2 SYDVKM. This CDR3 is built from 15 residues. The CDR3 spells CASSFVTFSNQPQHF. The DNA of the CDR3 is TGTGCCAGCAGTTTTGTGACATTTAGCAATCAGCCCCAGCATTTT.

The V and J genes are TRBV29-1 and TRBJ2-5; no reliable D call. Germline V lookup: CDR1 SQVTM, CDR2 ANQGSEA. Trimming removed 6 bases from V and 3 bases from J, with 14 bases in between. The CDR3 loop spans 13 amino acids. In nucleotides, the CDR3 is TGCAGCGTCGTCGGGTGGGCCGAAGAGACCCAGTACTTC. Protein sequence: CSVVGWAEETQYF.

The chain is built from TRBV29-1 and TRBJ2-2; possible D gene TRBD1, 6 bases. The CDR3 spans 14 residues. Trimming removed 5 bases from V and 1 base from J, with 11 bases in between. Germline CDR1 reads SQVTM; CDR2 reads ANQGSEA. CDR3 residues: CSVLNRENTGELFF. The CDR3 DNA follows: TGCAGCGTTCTAAACAGGGAGAACACCGGGGAGCTGTTTTTT.

The CDR3, as DNA: TGTGCCAGCAGCCCTCCAATGCAGGGTATCACCGGGGAGCTGTTTTTT. Protein: CASSPPMQGITGELFF. The J gene is TRBJ2-2, the V gene TRBV7-9; a weak D match, TRBD1 (5 bases). The CDR3 consists of 16 residues. Germline assignment: CDR1 SEHNR and CDR2 FQNEAQ (reference sequence). V was shortened by 5 bases and J by 4 bases, with 17 bases between the two germline ends.

The table lists this clone with many counts. The chain joins TRBV7-9 to TRBJ2-7, with D possibly matching TRBD2 (6 bases). V was trimmed by 4 bases and J by 4 bases, leaving 8 bases between them. This CDR3 comprises 12 residues. Germline V gene lookup returns CDR1 SEHNR and CDR2 FQNEAQ (reference sequence). In nucleotides, the CDR3 is TGTGCCAGCAGCTCGGCGGGATACGAGCAGTACTTC. Amino acids: CASSSAGYEQYF.

To note about this clone: Other DNA sequences from this sample encode an identical CDR3 as well. The chain carries TRBV10-3 and TRBJ2-5; 7 positions match TRBD1. Germline-derived CDR1 and CDR2 are ENHRY and SYGVKD. This CDR3 has 15 residues. J gave up 3 bases and V 3 bases, and 7 bases lay outside the gene matches. The CDR3 reads CAISDPSGTEETQYF. CDR3 coding DNA: TGTGCCATCAGTGACCCCTCCGGGACAGAAGAGACCCAGTACTTC.